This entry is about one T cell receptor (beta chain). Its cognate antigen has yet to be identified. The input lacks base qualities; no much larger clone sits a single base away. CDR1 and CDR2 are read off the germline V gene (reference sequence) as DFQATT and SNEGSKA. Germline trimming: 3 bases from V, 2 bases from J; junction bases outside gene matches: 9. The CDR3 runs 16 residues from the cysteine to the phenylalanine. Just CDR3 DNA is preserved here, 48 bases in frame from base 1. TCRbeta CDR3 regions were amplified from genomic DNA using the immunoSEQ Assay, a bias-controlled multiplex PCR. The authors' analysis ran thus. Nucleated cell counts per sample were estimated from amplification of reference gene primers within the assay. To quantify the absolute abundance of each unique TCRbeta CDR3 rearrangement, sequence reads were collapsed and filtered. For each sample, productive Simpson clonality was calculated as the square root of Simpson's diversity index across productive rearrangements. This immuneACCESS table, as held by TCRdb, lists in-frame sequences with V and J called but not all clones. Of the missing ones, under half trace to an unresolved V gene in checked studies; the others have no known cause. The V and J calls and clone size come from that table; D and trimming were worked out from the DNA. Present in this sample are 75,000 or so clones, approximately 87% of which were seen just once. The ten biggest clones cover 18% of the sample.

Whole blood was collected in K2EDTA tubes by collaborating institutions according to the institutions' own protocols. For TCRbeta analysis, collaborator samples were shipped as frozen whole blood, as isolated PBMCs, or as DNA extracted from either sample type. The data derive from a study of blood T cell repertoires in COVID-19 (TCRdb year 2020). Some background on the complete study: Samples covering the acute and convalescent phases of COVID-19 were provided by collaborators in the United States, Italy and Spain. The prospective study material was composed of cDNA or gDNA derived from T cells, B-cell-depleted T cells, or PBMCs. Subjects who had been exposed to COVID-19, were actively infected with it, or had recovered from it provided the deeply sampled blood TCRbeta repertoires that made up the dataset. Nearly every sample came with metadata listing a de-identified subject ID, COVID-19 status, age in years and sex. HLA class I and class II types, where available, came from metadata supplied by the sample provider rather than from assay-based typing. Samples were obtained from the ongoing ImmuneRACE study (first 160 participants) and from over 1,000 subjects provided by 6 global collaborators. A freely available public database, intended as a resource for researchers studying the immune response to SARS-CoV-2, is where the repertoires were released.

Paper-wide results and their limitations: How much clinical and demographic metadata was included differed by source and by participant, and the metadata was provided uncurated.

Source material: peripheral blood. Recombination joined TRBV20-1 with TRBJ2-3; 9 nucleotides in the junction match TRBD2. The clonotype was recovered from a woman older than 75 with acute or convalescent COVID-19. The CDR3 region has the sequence CSASKGGRANTDTQYF. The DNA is TGCAGTGCTAGTAAGGGCGGGAGGGCAAACACAGATACGCAGTATTTT.